Listed here are 17 T cell receptor beta chains from one sample, sequenced in a study of shared clonotypes between healthy human individuals. This table comes from immunoSEQ multiplex PCR, and its TCRdb copy is limited to in-frame clones, with some not included. The sample has some 900,000 clones; about 80% are singletons. The sequenced sample was memory CD4+ T cells sorted from blood. The subset here: CD45RA-negative fraction. These receptors all come from a man younger than 35 in good health.

The chain employs TRBV15 and TRBJ1-5; 7 positions match TRBD1. The ends lost 3 bases at V and 10 bases at J; junction bases unmatched: 12. The germline V gene has CDR1 LNHNV and CDR2 YYDKDF (reference sequence). This CDR3 has 15 amino acids. The CDR3 here is CATSRGIGQAQPQHF. The DNA of the CDR3 is TGTGCCACCAGCAGGGGTATCGGACAGGCCCAACCCCAGCATTTT.

As for this clone: Other DNA variants within this sample encode the same CDR3. The chain is built from TRBV11-2 and TRBJ2-1; D not resolved. This CDR3 contains 12 residues. Germline V lookup: CDR1 SGHAT, CDR2 FQNNGV. V lost 1 base, J lost 6 bases, and 4 bases lay in between. The DNA of the CDR3 is TGTGCCAGCAGCTTAGTGGGCAATGAGCAGTTCTTC. Its translation is CASSLVGNEQFF.

Only one count was recorded for this clone. This chain connects TRBV9 to TRBJ2-5, with 8 bases that match TRBD2. This CDR3 spans 15 amino acids. CDR1 and CDR2 (germline): SGDLS, YYNGEE. V was clipped by 3 bases and J by 3 bases; unmatched bases: 7. CDR3 nucleotide sequence: TGTGCCAGCAGCGCGTCGGGACTAGGCGAAGAGACCCAGTACTTC. Encoded protein: CASSASGLGEETQYF.

This chain links TRBV5-4 with TRBJ2-1; D unclear. This CDR3 contains 16 residues. Germline CDR1 SGHNT, CDR2 YYREEE (reference sequence). V lost 5 bases to trimming and J lost 0 bases, with 15 bases between them. In DNA, the CDR3 is TGTGCCAGCAGACGAGGATGGGAAAGCTCCTACAATGAGCAGTTCTTC. Protein product: CASRRGWESSYNEQFF.

The rearrangement links TRBV6-1 to TRBJ1-5, with D unresolved. Trimming took 7 bases from V and 2 from J, leaving 12 bases between them. The CDR3 is made up of 14 amino acids. CDR1 MNHNS and CDR2 SASEGT come from the germline V gene. CDR3 coding DNA: TGTGCCAGCATGAGGGAAATTGGCAATCAGCCCCAGCATTTT. Its translation: CASMREIGNQPQHF.

The V gene is TRBV6-1, the J gene TRBJ1-2, with 8 bases matching TRBD1. The CDR3 spans 14 residues. CDR1 is MNHNS, CDR2 SASEGT, per germline. J gave up 2 bases and V 6 bases, and 5 bases lay outside the gene matches. CDR3 sequence: CASRGQEINYGYTF. The CDR3 nucleotides are TGTGCCAGCAGGGGACAGGAGATAAACTATGGCTACACCTTC.

The chain recombines TRBV5-4 with TRBJ1-2; 7 bases are shared with TRBD1. Germline CDR1 and CDR2: SGHNT and YYREEE (reference sequence). V dropped 4 bases and J dropped 4; count of bases not matched to a gene: 4. The CDR3 loop spans 13 amino acids. The CDR3 region has the DNA TGTGCCAGCAGCCAGACAGGGAGCTATGGCTACACCTTC. It specifies CASSQTGSYGYTF.

This clone appeared a few times. The V call is TRBV28, the J call TRBJ2-1, with a tentative D call TRBD1 (5 bases). Germline V lookup: CDR1 MDHEN, CDR2 SYDVKM. V lost 5 bases to trimming and J lost 3 bases, with 11 bases between them. The CDR3 has 14 residues. CDR3 DNA: TGTGCCAGCAGTATGCAGGGATACTACAATGAGCAGTTCTTC. This gives the protein CASSMQGYYNEQFF. The full variable domain, with the rest looked up from reference TRBV28 and TRBJ2-1, is DVKVTQSSRYLVKRTGEKVFLECVQDMDHENMFWYRQDPGLGLRLIYFSYDVKMKEKGDIPEGYSVSREKKERFSLILESASTNQTSMYLCASSMQGYYNEQFFGPGTRLTVL.

The chain employs TRBV29-1 and TRBJ2-3, with a weak D call TRBD1 (5 bases). The CDR3 has 14 residues. Germline-derived CDR1 and CDR2 are SQVTM and ANQGSEA. The V end lost 3 bases, the J end lost 4 bases, and 14 bases lay between the germline ends. CDR3 region: CSVELDIAPDTQYF. In nucleotides, the CDR3 is TGCAGCGTTGAGTTGGACATTGCCCCAGATACGCAGTATTTT.

This chain connects TRBV7-9 to TRBJ2-4; no definite D call. The length of the CDR3 is 13 residues. CDR1 and CDR2 from the germline V gene are SEHNR and FQNEAQ (reference sequence). Trimming stripped 2 bases from V and 3 bases from J, with 5 bases between. DNA of the CDR3: TGTGCCAGCAGCTTAAATGGCAAAAACATTCAGTACTTC. Its protein product is CASSLNGKNIQYF.

This clone was found once. V is TRBV10-3 and J is TRBJ1-5; no clear D gene. Trimming left V 4 bases short and J 7 bases short, with 17 bases between. Looked up from germline, CDR1 is ENHRY and CDR2 is SYGVKD. The CDR3 has 15 amino acids. The CDR3, as DNA: TGTGCCATCAGTGTGTCCGGTGACTGGGGACAGCCCCAGCATTTT. Its translation: CAISVSGDWGQPQHF.

The chain employs TRBV6-6 and TRBJ1-2; D is unresolved. V lost 4 bases and J 1 base, leaving 7 bases between the germline ends. Germline V gene lookup returns CDR1 MNHNY and CDR2 SVGAGI (reference sequence). CDR3 size: 13 residues. CDR3 DNA sequence: TGTGCCAGCAGTTTAGGGAGTAACTATGGCTACACCTTC. This translates into CASSLGSNYGYTF.

This clone showed up many times. The chain uses TRBV7-2 and TRBJ2-3; D is unresolved. Germline assignment: CDR1 SGHTA and CDR2 FQGNSA. Trimming took off 2 bases at V and 1 base at J, with 7 bases between the two ends. CDR3 length equals 14 residues. This CDR3 reads CASSLLQGTDTQYF. DNA of the CDR3: TGTGCCAGCAGCTTACTTCAAGGCACAGATACGCAGTATTTT.

This clone has more than one count but fewer than ten. V is TRBV2 and J is TRBJ1-1; 9 nucleotides align to TRBD1. CDR3 length: 14 residues. CDR1 and CDR2 (germline): SNHLY, FYNNEI. J was trimmed by 1 base and V by 6 bases; bases with no gene match: 3. For the CDR3, the DNA is TGTGCCAGCAGGCTGGGACAGGGGAACACTGAAGCTTTCTTT. It encodes CASRLGQGNTEAFF.

The chain links TRBV29-1 to TRBJ2-3; weak D call: TRBD1 (6 bases). The V end was cut by 4 bases, the J end by 4 bases, with 15 bases between. The CDR3 runs 14 residues. Germline CDR1 reads SQVTM; CDR2 reads ANQGSEA. CDR3 region: CSVAPTGLADTQYF. The CDR3 nucleotides read TGCAGCGTTGCGCCGACAGGTTTGGCAGATACGCAGTATTTT.

The V and J genes are TRBV9 and TRBJ2-5; 7 nucleotides match TRBD2. The trim removed 4 bases at V and 4 bases at J, leaving 7 bases unmatched. This CDR3 comprises 14 residues. Germline V gene data show CDR1 as SGDLS and CDR2 as YYNGEE. CDR3 nucleotide sequence: TGTGCCAGCAGCCCCAGAGGGGAGGGAGAGACCCAGTACTTC. It encodes CASSPRGEGETQYF.

This clone was recorded only once. The rearrangement links TRBV5-1 to TRBJ2-7; 9 positions match TRBD1. CDR1 and CDR2 (germline): SGHRS, YFSETQ. The ends lost 6 bases at V and 7 bases at J; junction bases unmatched: 8. The CDR3 covers 13 residues. The DNA of the CDR3 is TGCGCCAGCAACTCGGGACAGGGCTTGGAGCAGTACTTC. Its protein product is CASNSGQGLEQYF. The full variable domain, its missing parts supplied by reference TRBV5-1 and TRBJ2-7, is KAGVTQTPRYLIKTRGQQVTLSCSPISGHRSVSWYQQTPGQGLQFLFEYFSETQRNKGNFPGRFSGRQFSNSRSEMNVSTLELGDSALYLCASNSGQGLEQYFGPGTRLTVT.